A few counts support the clone carrying this T cell receptor (beta chain). Antigen: not known. Trimming left V 1 base short and J 0 bases short, with 10 bases between. In germline, CDR1 is SGHTA, CDR2 FQGNSA. The CDR3 spans 15 residues. This entry comes from a study of vaccination and CD4 T cells after COVID-19. The overall study: Post-vaccination samples were procured at a median of approximately 72 days following dose two (range 14 to 241). Cultures serving as controls received a peptide pool (CEFX or HIV-1 Nef) or no peptide. Whole-study findings and limits: Spike mono-reactivity marked 304 of 307 vaccine-specific clones in convalescent patients.

Sequenced with the Oncomine TCR Beta short-read assay was DNA taken from cultured CD4+ T cells. TCRdb itself ran the PCR reads through MiXCR, one entry per CDR3 protein. The table has about 3,400 distinct CDR3 sequences, roughly a sixth seen once. This sample's treatment: approximately 10-day PBMC culture with coronavirus spike peptide pools or control peptides (ViraFEST assay). IL-2 (approximately 9 IU/ml) and peptide pools (approximately 9.8 ug/ml) were added to cultures of approximately 2 million PBMCs per well. The sequenced material came from CD4+ T cells from blood, cultured in vitro. The chain links TRBV7-2 to TRBJ2-7, with D perhaps assigned TRBD1 or TRBD2 (5 bases each). The clonotype comes from a human donor who had recovered from COVID-19. CDR3 residues: CASSLVGESSYEQYF. The CDR3 nucleotides read TGTGCCAGCAGCTTAGTAGGGGAGAGCTCCTACGAGCAGTACTTC.